Below are 27 T cell receptor beta chains sequenced from a single sample in a study of blood T cell repertoires in COVID-19. Profiled with immunoSEQ multiplex PCR; TCRdb holds only in-frame clones, not every one. The repertoire holds 40,000 to 55,000 clones, with 90% as singletons. Material: peripheral blood. These receptors all come from a woman aged 80 or over with acute or convalescent COVID-19.

The chain couples TRBV7-2 to TRBJ1-4, with D maybe TRBD1 (5 bases). CDR1 is SGHTA, CDR2 FQGNSA, per germline. Deletions cut 5 bases from V and 0 bases from J, with 10 bases between. This CDR3 spans 15 amino acids. The CDR3 sequence is CASSPRGATNEKLFF. The CDR3 nucleotides are TGTGCCAGCAGCCCCCGGGGGGCAACTAATGAAAAACTGTTTTTT.

This chain uses TRBV5-1 with TRBJ2-3; a possible D gene is TRBD2 (5 bases). The CDR3 has 15 residues. Per germline, CDR1 SGHRS and CDR2 YFSETQ. The ends were cut back, 0 bases at V and 0 bases at J, with 8 bases in the middle. The CDR3 region is CASSLEGVSTDTQYF. The CDR3 region has the DNA TGCGCCAGCAGCTTGGAGGGAGTCAGCACAGATACGCAGTATTTT.

This sequence joins TRBV6-2 or TRBV6-3 and TRBJ2-7; TRBD2 matches 7 bases. V was pared by 2 bases and J by 0 bases, with 16 bases of the junction left unmatched. CDR3 length equals 19 residues. Germline V gives CDR1 MNHEY, CDR2 SVGEGT. Here the CDR3 reads CASSYPTTSTTVSSYEQYF. CDR3 nucleotide sequence: TGTGCCAGCAGTTACCCCACGACTAGCACCACTGTCAGCTCCTACGAGCAGTACTTC.

This CDR3 is CASSERSGGLYNEQFF. CDR3 bases: TGTGCCAGCAGTGAAAGGTCGGGAGGCCTCTACAATGAGCAGTTCTTC. This sequence joins TRBV6-1 and TRBJ2-1; 7 positions agree with TRBD2. The CDR3 consists of 16 residues. From germline, CDR1 is MNHNS and CDR2 SASEGT. Trimming cost V 2 bases and J 3 bases; bases outside gene matches: 7.

This chain uses TRBV5-1 with TRBJ1-2; 8 bases map to TRBD1. The V gene end was trimmed by 4 bases and the J gene end by 4 bases; junction bases not matched to a gene: 6. CDR1 and CDR2 from the germline V gene are SGHRS and YFSETQ. The CDR3 extends over 14 amino acids. The CDR3 DNA reads as TGCGCCAGCAGCCTGGCCACAGGGGGCTATGGCTACACCTTC. The encoded protein is CASSLATGGYGYTF.

The chain uses TRBV7-2 and TRBJ1-3; 7 positions agree with TRBD1. V lost 6 bases, J lost 0 bases, and 14 bases stayed unmatched. This CDR3 is built from 18 residues. Looked up from germline, CDR1 is SGHTA and CDR2 is FQGNSA. The CDR3 reads CASSRVTGAAGSGNTIYF. The CDR3, as DNA: TGTGCCAGCAGTCGGGTTACAGGGGCGGCTGGCTCTGGAAACACCATATATTTT.

The chain recombines TRBV5-6 with TRBJ1-1, with D perhaps matching TRBD1 (5 bases). The germline gives CDR1 SGHDT, CDR2 YYEEEE. The CDR3 extends over 15 amino acids. Trimming left V 5 bases short and J 1 base short, with 15 bases between. The CDR3 nucleotides are TGTGCCAGCAGATTTAGGGGCAGAGCGAACACTGAAGCTTTCTTT. Protein sequence: CASRFRGRANTEAFF.

This clone was found once. This sequence joins TRBV29-1 and TRBJ2-1, with D possibly being TRBD2 (7 bases). Germline lookup yields CDR1 SQVTM and CDR2 ANQGSEA. The V end was cut by 7 bases, the J end by 0 bases, with 19 bases between. The CDR3 is 16 amino acids. CDR3 sequence: CSALGGGKSSYNEQFF. CDR3 DNA sequence: TGCAGCGCCTTAGGGGGGGGGAAAAGCTCCTACAATGAGCAGTTCTTC.

The V and J genes are TRBV24-1 and TRBJ2-1; weak D call: TRBD2 (6 bases). The CDR3 is made up of 15 amino acids. V was trimmed by 1 base and J by 7 bases, leaving 13 bases between them. Germline CDR1 and CDR2: KGHDR and SFDVKD. The CDR3 is CATSDFGGNKNEQFF. DNA for the CDR3: TGTGCCACCAGTGATTTTGGGGGGAATAAGAATGAGCAGTTCTTC.

The chain employs TRBV30 and TRBJ1-2; weak D call: TRBD1 (6 bases). The CDR3 spans 13 residues. CDR1 GTSNPN and CDR2 SVGIG come from the germline V gene (reference sequence). Trimming shortened V by 4 bases and J by 8 bases, and 17 bases separated the two germline ends. This chain's CDR3 is CAWNRASAGGYTF. Here the CDR3 DNA reads TGTGCCTGGAACAGGGCAAGTGCGGGCGGCTACACCTTC.

This chain joins TRBV24-1 and TRBJ2-1; D is perhaps TRBD1 (6 bases). There are 15 residues in the CDR3. Trimming removed 3 bases from V and 12 bases from J, with 20 bases in between. Germline-derived CDR1 and CDR2 are KGHDR and SFDVKD. CDR3 loop: CATSDASTGNPRQFF. The CDR3 DNA follows: TGTGCCACCAGTGATGCGTCAACAGGGAACCCTAGGCAGTTCTTC.

CDR3: CASSVGQGTFNYGYTF. The CDR3 nucleotides read TGCGCCAGCAGCGTGGGACAGGGGACCTTTAACTATGGCTACACCTTC. This chain connects TRBV5-1 to TRBJ1-2; 10 positions agree with TRBD1. The V gene end was trimmed by 4 bases and the J gene end by 1 base; junction bases not matched to a gene: 7. The CDR3 sequence is 16 residues long. Germline loops: CDR1 SGHRS, CDR2 YFSETQ.

The chain carries TRBV6-5 and TRBJ2-7, with 7 positions matching TRBD2. There are 14 residues in the CDR3. Losses at the gene ends were 6 bases for V and 4 bases for J; bases not matched to a gene: 9. Germline CDR1 reads MNHEY; CDR2 reads SVGAGI. CDR3 nucleotides: TGTGCCAGCAGAGACAGTGGGGGGGGATACGAGCAGTACTTC. It codes for CASRDSGGGYEQYF.

The chain has TRBV5-6 and TRBJ1-2; D is possibly TRBD1 (6 bases). The CDR3 is 15 amino acids. In germline, CDR1 is SGHDT, CDR2 YYEEEE. V dropped 0 bases and J dropped 2 bases, with 11 bases sitting between them. The CDR3 DNA reads TGTGCCAGCAGCTTGGTGGCAGGGGTAAACTATGGCTACACCTTC. It translates to CASSLVAGVNYGYTF.

This clone showed up just once. This chain's CDR3 is CASSPPRIGEQFF. Here the CDR3 DNA reads TGTGCCAGCAGTCCTCCCAGGATTGGTGAGCAGTTCTTC. The chain carries TRBV28 and TRBJ2-1; D unresolved. V gave up 5 bases and J gave up 9 bases, with 14 bases separating them. The CDR3 runs 13 residues. Germline loops: CDR1 MDHEN, CDR2 SYDVKM.

This clone was found a few times. The chain couples TRBV7-8 to TRBJ2-3, with 7 bases that match TRBD2. The CDR3 consists of 15 residues. The junction had 10 bases not matched to a gene; V was cut back by 4 bases and J by 6 bases. CDR1 and CDR2 from the germline V gene are SGHVS and FQNEAQ. In nucleotides, the CDR3 is TGTGCCAGCAGCTCTCTCGCGCTGGGGGGGGATACGCAGTATTTT. This sequence encodes CASSSLALGGDTQYF.

The chain recombines TRBV27 with TRBJ1-5; no firm D call. Trimming cost V 5 bases and J 1 base, with 9 bases left between them. Germline V gives CDR1 MNHEY, CDR2 SMNVEV (reference sequence). There are 14 residues in the CDR3. CDR3 sequence: CASSSGWSNQPQHF. The CDR3 region has the DNA TGTGCCAGCAGTAGCGGTTGGAGCAATCAGCCCCAGCATTTT.

V gene TRBV5-1 combines with J gene TRBJ1-1; TRBD1 matches at 8 bases. Trimming took 0 bases from V and 7 from J; bases not matched to a gene: 2. The CDR3 contains 13 residues. Germline V gene lookup returns CDR1 SGHRS and CDR2 YFSETQ. The CDR3 region has the DNA TGCGCCAGCAGCTTGGAGGGGACAGGTGAAGCTTTCTTT. It codes for CASSLEGTGEAFF.

This clone was picked up a small number of times. The genes are TRBV30 and TRBJ1-2; TRBD1 is a possible D gene (5 bases). The CDR3 contains 14 residues. The germline CDR1 and CDR2 sequences are GTSNPN and SVGIG (reference sequence). V was cut by 6 bases and J by 4 bases, with 18 bases left in between. CDR3 DNA: TGTGCCTGTGGATTGGGGGGATCCGGCTATGGCTACACCTTC. Encoded protein: CACGLGGSGYGYTF.

This rearrangement joins TRBV19 to TRBJ1-5; 9 positions agree with TRBD1. The V segment lost 10 bases and the J segment 4 bases; nucleotides outside the gene matches: 8. CDR3 size: 14 residues. Germline CDR1 and CDR2: LNHDA and SQIVND (reference sequence). The CDR3 spells CATLGTGQNQPQHF. The DNA for the CDR3 is TGTGCCACCCTCGGGACAGGGCAGAATCAGCCCCAGCATTTT.

The V gene is TRBV19, the J gene TRBJ1-5; 8 nucleotides line up with TRBD1. The germline gives CDR1 LNHDA, CDR2 SQIVND (reference sequence). This CDR3 contains 15 residues. V shed 7 bases and J 0 bases; nucleotides not matched to a gene: 5. CDR3 sequence: CASTTGGFSNQPQHF. The CDR3 bases are TGTGCCAGTACTACAGGGGGTTTTAGCAATCAGCCCCAGCATTTT.

The chain recombines TRBV7-9 with TRBJ1-3; D gene unclear. Germline V gene data show CDR1 as SEHNR and CDR2 as FQNEAQ (reference sequence). The ends were cut back, 4 bases at V and 4 bases at J, with 8 bases in the middle. The CDR3 runs 13 residues. CDR3: CASSSITGNTIYF. The CDR3 DNA is TGTGCCAGCAGCTCTATTACGGGAAACACCATATATTTT.

The J gene is TRBJ2-2, the V gene TRBV6-1; 9 bases are shared with TRBD2. Germline-derived CDR1 and CDR2 are MNHNS and SASEGT. The length of the CDR3 is 19 residues. The V and J ends lost 0 bases and 0 bases, in that order; junction bases with no gene match: 8. The CDR3, as DNA: TGTGCCAGCAGTGAAGCGCTTGCGGCTAGCGGGACGAACACCGGGGAGCTGTTTTTT. Its translation is CASSEALAASGTNTGELFF.

The V gene is TRBV11-2, the J gene TRBJ1-1; perhaps TRBD1 as D (6 bases). The germline V gene encodes CDR1 SGHAT and CDR2 FQNNGV. V lost 3 bases to trimming and J lost 0 bases, with 11 bases between them. The CDR3 covers 15 residues. The DNA of the CDR3 is TGTGCCAGCAGCTTCCTCGGACAGCTGAACACTGAAGCTTTCTTT. Translation gives CASSFLGQLNTEAFF.

The rearrangement joins TRBV6-1 to TRBJ2-1, with TRBD1 matching 9 bases. This CDR3 comprises 19 residues. Trimming cost V 4 bases and J 0 bases; bases outside gene matches: 13. In germline, CDR1 is MNHNS, CDR2 SASEGT. This chain's CDR3 is CASSVGTGQGRPSYNEQFF. The DNA of the CDR3 is TGTGCCAGCAGTGTCGGGACAGGGCAGGGAAGGCCCTCCTACAATGAGCAGTTCTTC.

This chain joins TRBV5-1 and TRBJ1-6; TRBD1 matches at 9 bases. The V gene's germline CDR1 is SGHRS and CDR2 YFSETQ. J was trimmed by 7 bases and V by 4 bases; bases with no gene match: 9. The CDR3 has 16 amino acids. The CDR3 loop is CASSITGGSGNSPLHF. The DNA for the CDR3 is TGCGCCAGCAGCATTACAGGGGGCTCTGGGAATTCACCCCTCCACTTT.

The chain has TRBV18 and TRBJ2-5; D remains ambiguous. The CDR3 totals 13 residues. Deletions cut 3 bases from V and 1 base from J, with 6 bases between. Germline CDR1 reads KGHSH; CDR2 reads LQKENI. CDR3 nucleotides: TGTGCCAGCTCACCGGTCGGCCAAGAGACCCAGTACTTC. Translation: CASSPVGQETQYF.